The rows below give T cell receptor beta chains drawn from one sample of a study of blood T cell repertoires in COVID-19. Sequencing used immunoSEQ multiplex PCR; TCRdb keeps in-frame clones, though not all of them. Of about 95,000 clones listed, more than 80% are singletons. The specimen was peripheral blood. Every receptor here comes from a human donor in a cohort sampled during active COVID-19. Both conserved end residues are part of each CDR3. D genes are given only for firm matches. Part of the rows lack a size; the others show once, few, many or a class for expanded clones.

d_gene: TRBD1; abundance: -; v_gene: TRBV6-5; j_gene: TRBJ1-2; CDR3nt: TGTGCCAGCAGTTACCGCCCGACAGGGTTTTATGGCTACACCTTC; CDR3aa: CASSYRPTGFYGYTF
d_gene: -; abundance: -; v_gene: TRBV5-4; j_gene: TRBJ2-2; CDR3nt: TGTGCCAGCAGCCCACGGGTAAACACCGGGGAGCTGTTTTTT; CDR3aa: CASSPRVNTGELFF
d_gene: TRBD1; abundance: once; v_gene: TRBV19; j_gene: TRBJ1-6; CDR3nt: TGTGCCAGTAGTATATCGTCGGACAGGGCATCCTCACCCCTCCACTTT; CDR3aa: CASSISSDRASSPLHF
d_gene: -; abundance: few; v_gene: TRBV6-2/TRBV6-3; j_gene: TRBJ2-3; CDR3nt: TGTGCCAGCAGTTACCGGGACACGAACACAGATACGCAGTATTTT; CDR3aa: CASSYRDTNTDTQYF
d_gene: -; abundance: -; v_gene: TRBV7-9; j_gene: TRBJ1-5; CDR3nt: TGTGCCAGCAGCTTAGCGGGGGGTCGGGATCAGCCCCAGCATTTT; CDR3aa: CASSLAGGRDQPQHF
d_gene: TRBD1; abundance: -; v_gene: TRBV4-2; j_gene: TRBJ2-5; CDR3nt: TGTGCCAGCAGCCAAGAGACAGGGACCCAAGAGACCCAGTACTTC; CDR3aa: CASSQETGTQETQYF
d_gene: TRBD1; abundance: -; v_gene: TRBV28; j_gene: TRBJ1-2; CDR3nt: TGTGCCAGCAGGACAGGGGGCGGTGACTACACCTTC; CDR3aa: CASRTGGGDYTF
d_gene: -; abundance: -; v_gene: TRBV28; j_gene: TRBJ2-1; CDR3nt: TGTGCCAGCAGAGGGGGGGCCGCGCGGCGGGAGTCGGATGAGCAGTTCTTC; CDR3aa: CASRGGAARRESDEQFF
d_gene: -; abundance: -; v_gene: TRBV5-5; j_gene: TRBJ1-4; CDR3nt: TGTGCCAGCAGCTTGGAGACAGCTAATGAAAAACTGTTTTTT; CDR3aa: CASSLETANEKLFF
d_gene: -; abundance: -; v_gene: TRBV2; j_gene: TRBJ2-3; CDR3nt: TGTGCCAGCAGCAGGGAATCTAGCACAGATACGCAGTATTTT; CDR3aa: CASSRESSTDTQYF
d_gene: TRBD1; abundance: -; v_gene: TRBV11-2; j_gene: TRBJ2-1; CDR3nt: TGTGCCAGCAGCTTAGAAAGGGGGCTACTATACAATGAGCAGTTCTTC; CDR3aa: CASSLERGLLYNEQFF
d_gene: TRBD1; abundance: -; v_gene: TRBV7-2; j_gene: TRBJ2-4; CDR3nt: TGTGCCAGCAGCTCCGCCGGGACAGGGAAGGCCAAAAACATTCAGTACTTC; CDR3aa: CASSSAGTGKAKNIQYF
d_gene: -; abundance: -; v_gene: TRBV27; j_gene: TRBJ2-5; CDR3nt: TGTGCCAGCAGTTTGAAAACAGGGAGTTTTGAGACCCAGTACTTC; CDR3aa: CASSLKTGSFETQYF
d_gene: -; abundance: -; v_gene: TRBV15; j_gene: TRBJ2-7; CDR3nt: TGTGCCACCAGCAGAGAGAACATCTTTTACGAGCAGTACTTC; CDR3aa: CATSRENIFYEQYF
d_gene: TRBD2; abundance: -; v_gene: TRBV14; j_gene: TRBJ2-7; CDR3nt: TGTGCCAGCAGCCACAAACTAGCGGGAGTCTCCGAGCAGTACTTC; CDR3aa: CASSHKLAGVSEQYF
d_gene: -; abundance: -; v_gene: TRBV7-2; j_gene: TRBJ2-7; CDR3nt: TGTGCCAGCAGCTTAGTAGGGGCGGGGGCTAACTCCTACGAGCAGTACTTC; CDR3aa: CASSLVGAGANSYEQYF
d_gene: TRBD1; abundance: -; v_gene: TRBV4-2; j_gene: TRBJ2-5; CDR3nt: TGTGCCAGCAGCCAAGGGACAGGGAACCCTCAAGAGACCCAGTACTTC; CDR3aa: CASSQGTGNPQETQYF
d_gene: TRBD1; abundance: once; v_gene: TRBV28; j_gene: TRBJ1-1; CDR3nt: TGTGCCAGCAGTCAAGGACAGGGGAGAGGGGGAGCTTTCTTT; CDR3aa: CASSQGQGRGGAFF
d_gene: TRBD1; abundance: -; v_gene: TRBV9; j_gene: TRBJ1-2; CDR3nt: TGTGCCAGCAGCGCCGGTCAACAGGGGGCTTATGGCTACACCTTC; CDR3aa: CASSAGQQGAYGYTF
d_gene: TRBD1; abundance: once; v_gene: TRBV2; j_gene: TRBJ1-5; CDR3nt: TGTGCCAGCAGCGAACCCGGGACAGGGGGCCGTAGCAATCAGCCCCAGCATTTT; CDR3aa: CASSEPGTGGRSNQPQHF
d_gene: TRBD2; abundance: -; v_gene: TRBV5-8; j_gene: TRBJ2-1; CDR3nt: TGTGCCAGCAGCTTTACTAGCGGGGGCTATGAGCAGTTCTTC; CDR3aa: CASSFTSGGYEQFF
d_gene: -; abundance: -; v_gene: TRBV4-1; j_gene: TRBJ2-5; CDR3nt: TGCGCCAGCAGCCAAGACGGCGGAGAGACCCAGTACTTC; CDR3aa: CASSQDGGETQYF
d_gene: TRBD2; abundance: -; v_gene: TRBV6-5; j_gene: TRBJ2-4; CDR3nt: TGTGCCAGCAGTCTTAGCGGGGCAGGGAACATTCAGTACTTC; CDR3aa: CASSLSGAGNIQYF
d_gene: TRBD2; abundance: -; v_gene: TRBV7-6; j_gene: TRBJ2-1; CDR3nt: TGTGCCAGCAGCTTGGCCCGGACTAGCGGGATCAATGAGCAGTTCTTC; CDR3aa: CASSLARTSGINEQFF
d_gene: -; abundance: -; v_gene: TRBV18; j_gene: TRBJ1-4; CDR3nt: TGTGCCAGCTCTGCCGGGGGAGCAACTAATGAAAAACTGTTTTTT; CDR3aa: CASSAGGATNEKLFF
d_gene: -; abundance: -; v_gene: TRBV5-1; j_gene: TRBJ1-5; CDR3nt: TGCGCCAGCAGCTTGGGACAGGCCCCGAATCAGCCCCAGCATTTT; CDR3aa: CASSLGQAPNQPQHF
d_gene: TRBD2; abundance: -; v_gene: TRBV5-4; j_gene: TRBJ2-3; CDR3nt: TGTGCCAGCAGCGGGACTAGTCGGCCGTATACGCAGTATTTT; CDR3aa: CASSGTSRPYTQYF
d_gene: -; abundance: -; v_gene: TRBV3-1/TRBV3-2; j_gene: TRBJ1-2; CDR3nt: TGTGCCAGCAGCCAAGAGGGTAGCAGTAACTATGGCTACACCTTC; CDR3aa: CASSQEGSSNYGYTF
d_gene: TRBD1; abundance: -; v_gene: TRBV7-8; j_gene: TRBJ2-7; CDR3nt: TGTGCCAGCAGCTTTTGGGACAGGGGAAGCTACGAGCAGTACTTC; CDR3aa: CASSFWDRGSYEQYF
d_gene: -; abundance: few; v_gene: TRBV25-1; j_gene: TRBJ2-7; CDR3nt: TGTGCCAGCAGTACCGGGACACTCTCCTACGAGCAGTACTTC; CDR3aa: CASSTGTLSYEQYF
d_gene: TRBD2; abundance: -; v_gene: TRBV5-1; j_gene: TRBJ2-1; CDR3nt: TGCGCCAGCAGCTTGGGCTCTAGCGGGGGGGTAGGTGAGCAGTTCTTC; CDR3aa: CASSLGSSGGVGEQFF
d_gene: -; abundance: -; v_gene: TRBV27; j_gene: TRBJ1-2; CDR3nt: TGTGCCAGCAGTAGGTCAGGAGGGCTCGGTGGCTACACCTTC; CDR3aa: CASSRSGGLGGYTF
d_gene: TRBD2; abundance: -; v_gene: TRBV6-1; j_gene: TRBJ2-1; CDR3nt: TGTGCCAGCAGTGAAACTCCGGGACTAGCGGGGGCGGGCCCGCAGTTCTTC; CDR3aa: CASSETPGLAGAGPQFF
d_gene: TRBD1; abundance: few; v_gene: TRBV7-9; j_gene: TRBJ1-5; CDR3nt: TGTGCCAGCAGCGACGGGACAGGGAGAAGGCAGCCCCAGCATTTT; CDR3aa: CASSDGTGRRQPQHF
d_gene: TRBD2; abundance: -; v_gene: TRBV9; j_gene: TRBJ2-1; CDR3nt: TGTGCCAGCAGTGAAACCACCCAACCCATGCTAGCGGGATTTAGGAATGAGCAGTTCTTC; CDR3aa: CASSETTQPMLAGFRNEQFF
d_gene: -; abundance: -; v_gene: TRBV6-5; j_gene: TRBJ2-1; CDR3nt: -; CDR3aa: CASSYSAAFGSVRLIF
d_gene: -; abundance: once; v_gene: TRBV4-1; j_gene: TRBJ2-3; CDR3nt: TGCGCCAGCAGCCAAGGGCAGGGCTCGCAGTATTTT; CDR3aa: CASSQGQGSQYF
d_gene: -; abundance: few; v_gene: TRBV25-1; j_gene: TRBJ1-1; CDR3nt: TGTGCCAGCGCCCTGTCGCTGGCAGGGGTGACTGAAGCTTTCTTT; CDR3aa: CASALSLAGVTEAFF
d_gene: TRBD2; abundance: -; v_gene: TRBV11-2; j_gene: TRBJ2-7; CDR3nt: TGTGCCAGCAGCTTAGCAGCGGGGGCCTACGAGCAGTACTTC; CDR3aa: CASSLAAGAYEQYF
d_gene: -; abundance: -; v_gene: TRBV24-1; j_gene: TRBJ2-2; CDR3nt: TGTGCCACCAGCGGACTAGGGGGAACCGGGGAGCTGTTTTTT; CDR3aa: CATSGLGGTGELFF
d_gene: -; abundance: -; v_gene: TRBV6-5; j_gene: TRBJ1-1; CDR3nt: TGTGCCAGCGTCCCCGGGGGGAGGAACACTGAAGCTTTCTTT; CDR3aa: CASVPGGRNTEAFF
d_gene: TRBD2; abundance: -; v_gene: TRBV3-1/TRBV3-2; j_gene: TRBJ2-3; CDR3nt: TGTGCCAGCAGCCAAGGGACTAGCGGTTGGAGCACAGATACGCAGTATTTT; CDR3aa: CASSQGTSGWSTDTQYF
d_gene: -; abundance: -; v_gene: TRBV3-1/TRBV3-2; j_gene: TRBJ1-1; CDR3nt: TGTGCCAGCAGCCAAAAACAGCTGAACACTGAAGCTTTCTTT; CDR3aa: CASSQKQLNTEAFF
d_gene: -; abundance: -; v_gene: TRBV9; j_gene: TRBJ1-3; CDR3nt: TGTGCCAGCAGCGCGCGGCCTACAGGGTCTGGAAACACCATATATTTT; CDR3aa: CASSARPTGSGNTIYF